The 25 T cell receptor beta chains below were found in one sample sequenced in a study of shared clonotypes between healthy human individuals. Clones were read by immunoSEQ multiplex PCR, and TCRdb kept only the in-frame ones, dropping some. The sample holds millions of clones, approximately 95% seen once. The source material was naive CD4+ T cells from PBMCs. Subset here: CD45RA+ positively selected. All receptors derive from a man between 18 and 35 years old in good health. Some clones in this sample may be carry-over from other donors' samples.

The chain is built from TRBV9 and TRBJ2-3; possibly TRBD1 for D (5 bases). In germline, CDR1 is SGDLS, CDR2 YYNGEE. The ends were cut back, 1 base at V and 6 bases at J, with 15 bases in the middle. CDR3 length: 15 amino acids. Here the CDR3 DNA reads TGTGCCAGCAGCGTACTTGCGACCCCAGGGGATACGCAGTATTTT. Translating gives CASSVLATPGDTQYF.

The chain couples TRBV27 to TRBJ2-2; a weak D match, TRBD1 (5 bases). There are 15 residues in the CDR3. V was trimmed by 2 bases and J by 5 bases, leaving 12 bases between them. Germline values: CDR1 MNHEY, CDR2 SMNVEV (reference sequence). The CDR3 reads CASSLLGVATGELFF. The CDR3 DNA reads as TGTGCCAGCAGTTTACTAGGGGTGGCTACCGGGGAGCTGTTTTTT.

The rearrangement joins TRBV5-8 to TRBJ1-2; D unresolved. The CDR3 extends over 16 amino acids. The germline gives CDR1 SGHTS, CDR2 YDEGEE. Trimming shortened V by 0 bases and J by 1 base, and 13 bases separated the two germline ends. DNA for the CDR3: TGTGCCAGCAGCTTGGGGAGGGCTTGGGATAACTATGGCTACACCTTC. Amino acids: CASSLGRAWDNYGYTF.

The rearrangement links TRBV6-9 to TRBJ2-6; TRBD2 is a possible D gene (6 bases). Between the trimmed V and J ends, which lost 8 bases and 4 bases, there was a span of 15 bases. The germline gives CDR1 MNHGY, CDR2 SVAAGI. This CDR3 has 15 amino acids. CDR3 protein: CASGPRAGGANVLTF. DNA for the CDR3: TGTGCCAGCGGCCCCAGGGCGGGGGGGGCCAACGTCCTGACTTTC.

Remarks on this clone: The sample has other DNA sequences that encode this CDR3 too. The V gene is TRBV7-9, the J gene TRBJ1-2; the match to TRBD1 covers 7 bases. V shed 5 bases and J 4 bases; nucleotides not matched to a gene: 1. Germline V gene data show CDR1 as SEHNR and CDR2 as FQNEAQ (reference sequence). The CDR3 is 12 amino acids. CDR3 sequence (DNA): TGTGCCAGCAGCCCAGGGGGCTATGGCTACACCTTC. Translation gives CASSPGGYGYTF.

This chain joins TRBV7-2 and TRBJ2-1; D is possibly TRBD2 (6 bases). The CDR3 extends over 17 amino acids. The V end was cut by 2 bases, the J end by 0 bases, with 14 bases between. CDR1 and CDR2 from the germline V gene are SGHTA and FQGNSA. The CDR3 reads CASSLLGQGGSYNEQFF. CDR3 DNA: TGTGCCAGCAGCTTACTAGGCCAGGGAGGCTCCTACAATGAGCAGTTCTTC. The full variable domain, its missing parts supplied by reference TRBV7-2 and TRBJ2-1, is GAGVSQSPSNKVTEKGKDVELRCDPISGHTALYWYRQSLGQGLEFLIYFQGNSAPDKSGLPSDRFSAERTGGSVSTLTIQRTQQEDSAVYLCASSLLGQGGSYNEQFFGPGTRLTVL.

This rearrangement joins TRBV5-8 to TRBJ1-1; 7 bases match TRBD1. The CDR3 loop spans 14 amino acids. CDR1 is SGHTS, CDR2 YDEGEE, per germline. Trimming cost V 4 bases and J 4 bases; bases outside gene matches: 7. The CDR3 bases are TGTGCCAGCAGCAACCGGGACAGAGGCACTGAAGCTTTCTTT. Translated: CASSNRDRGTEAFF. Filled out from reference TRBV5-8 and TRBJ1-1, the complete variable domain reads EAGVTQSPTHLIKTRGQQATLRCSPISGHTSVYWYQQALGLGLQFLLWYDEGEERNRGNFPPRFSGRQFPNYSSELNVNALELEDSALYLCASSNRDRGTEAFFGQGTRLTVV.

V gene TRBV29-1 combines with J gene TRBJ1-2; D is unresolved. Germline loops: CDR1 SQVTM, CDR2 ANQGSEA. Trimming left V 4 bases short and J 2 bases short, with 11 bases between. The length of the CDR3 is 13 residues. DNA of the CDR3: TGCAGCGTTGTAGGCACCTCAAACTATGGCTACACCTTC. Amino acids: CSVVGTSNYGYTF.

For the CDR3, the DNA is TGTGCCAGCAGTTACTCGAGGCCCGGGGGCGTTGAAGCTTTCTTT. It yields the protein CASSYSRPGGVEAFF. This sequence joins TRBV6-5 and TRBJ1-1; perhaps TRBD1 as D (6 bases). With 0 bases removed from V and 7 bases from J, the gap between germline ends came to 15 bases. In germline, CDR1 is MNHEY, CDR2 SVGAGI. CDR3 size: 15 residues.

The chain joins TRBV6-1 to TRBJ2-4; D is unclear. The CDR3 sequence is 15 residues long. From germline, CDR1 is MNHNS and CDR2 SASEGT. V was clipped by 6 bases and J by 0 bases, with 12 bases between them. The CDR3 DNA sequence: TGTGCCAGCAGGGACGTCTTTCCAGCCAAAAACATTCAGTACTTC. Residues: CASRDVFPAKNIQYF.

DNA of the CDR3: TGTGCCAGCAGACACACAGGGGGCGTTGACAATGAGCAGTTCTTC. It is translated as CASRHTGGVDNEQFF. The chain carries TRBV6-6 and TRBJ2-1; TRBD1 aligns across 9 bases. After removal of 6 bases from V and 5 bases from J, the junction contained 8 bases not matched to a gene. The germline V gene encodes CDR1 MNHNY and CDR2 SVGAGI (reference sequence). The CDR3 totals 15 residues.

The V call is TRBV6-1, the J call TRBJ1-1; 9 nucleotides align to TRBD1. V dropped 4 bases and J dropped 1; count of bases not matched to a gene: 4. Germline V gene sequence: CDR1 MNHNS, CDR2 SASEGT. CDR3 length equals 15 residues. Here the CDR3 reads CASSAQGAGNTEAFF. The CDR3 coding sequence is TGTGCCAGCAGTGCACAGGGGGCAGGGAACACTGAAGCTTTCTTT.

This chain joins TRBV28 and TRBJ1-2; D remains ambiguous. The CDR3 is 13 residues long. Per the germline V gene, CDR1 is MDHEN and CDR2 is SYDVKM. Trimming pared 5 bases from V and 1 base from J, leaving 8 bases between. Here the CDR3 reads CASSRVINYGYTF. The CDR3 DNA sequence: TGTGCCAGCAGTAGAGTTATTAACTATGGCTACACCTTC.

This clone has a single count. The chain joins TRBV4-3 to TRBJ1-5; D possibly corresponds to TRBD1 (6 bases). Germline values: CDR1 LGHNA, CDR2 YSLEER. The CDR3 is made up of 16 amino acids. V dropped 0 bases and J dropped 6 bases, with 15 bases sitting between them. CDR3 loop: CASSQDRAGAGQPQHF. The CDR3 DNA is TGCGCCAGCAGCCAAGATAGGGCAGGGGCTGGTCAGCCCCAGCATTTT.

The chain carries TRBV18 and TRBJ2-7, with 10 bases aligning to TRBD1. Germline lookup yields CDR1 KGHSH and CDR2 LQKENI. The CDR3 is 15 amino acids. V was pared by 6 bases and J by 0 bases, with 5 bases of the junction left unmatched. Here the CDR3 reads CASSHGTGVSYEQYF. The CDR3 region has the DNA TGTGCCAGCTCTCACGGGACAGGGGTCTCCTACGAGCAGTACTTC. The whole variable domain, remainder taken from reference TRBV18 and TRBJ2-7, is NAGVMQNPRHLVRRRGQEARLRCSPMKGHSHVYWYRQLPEEGLKFMVYLQKENIIDESGMPKERFSAEFPKEGPSILRIQQVVRGDSAAYFCASSHGTGVSYEQYFGPGTRLTVT.

This clone came up once. The rearrangement uses TRBV4-2 and TRBJ1-2, with a weak D call TRBD1 (6 bases). CDR1 LGHNA and CDR2 YNFKEQ come from the germline V gene. V lost 1 base and J 5 bases, leaving 17 bases between the germline ends. The CDR3 runs 16 residues. This CDR3 is CASSQGSLGRGYGYTF. CDR3 nucleotides: TGTGCCAGCAGCCAAGGAAGTCTAGGCAGGGGATATGGCTACACCTTC.

In regard to this clone: Other DNA sequences from this sample encode an identical CDR3 as well. The chain combines TRBV7-3 with TRBJ2-5; 8 bases map to TRBD1. V was pared by 6 bases and J by 5 bases, with 5 bases of the junction left unmatched. The CDR3 consists of 13 residues. CDR1 SGHTA and CDR2 FQGTGA come from the germline V gene. Here the CDR3 reads CASSSNRGETQYF. The DNA for the CDR3 is TGTGCCAGCAGTTCGAACAGGGGGGAGACCCAGTACTTC.

The V and J genes are TRBV6-1 and TRBJ2-7, with TRBD1 as a possible D gene (5 bases). Between the trimmed V and J ends, which lost 3 bases and 0 bases, there was a span of 12 bases. The germline gives CDR1 MNHNS, CDR2 SASEGT. The CDR3 loop spans 15 amino acids. The CDR3 spells CASSDGRAISYEQYF. The CDR3 DNA sequence: TGTGCCAGCAGTGATGGCAGGGCCATCTCCTACGAGCAGTACTTC.

This clone was found once. The rearrangement joins TRBV10-1 to TRBJ2-2; unclear D gene. The germline V gene has CDR1 WNHNN and CDR2 SYGVQD (reference sequence). This CDR3 has 14 residues. V dropped 3 bases and J dropped 3 bases, with 8 bases sitting between them. The CDR3, as DNA: TGCGCCAGCAGTGACAGTTTATACACCGGGGAGCTGTTTTTT. It encodes CASSDSLYTGELFF.

This clone was observed once. The V and J genes are TRBV11-2 and TRBJ2-2, with 7 bases matching TRBD2. V dropped 2 bases and J dropped 1; count of bases not matched to a gene: 4. The CDR3 loop spans 16 amino acids. Per germline, CDR1 SGHAT and CDR2 FQNNGV. The CDR3 DNA reads as TGTGCCAGCAGCTTAAAACTAGCGTTGAACACCGGGGAGCTGTTTTTT. As protein: CASSLKLALNTGELFF.

The rearrangement joins TRBV5-1 to TRBJ2-3; D might be TRBD1 or TRBD2, each matching 5 bases. Germline CDR1 reads SGHRS; CDR2 reads YFSETQ. The CDR3 loop spans 14 amino acids. CDR3 in DNA: TGCGCATCCATGTTGGGGGTTAGCACAGATACGCAGTATTTT. Translating it yields CASMLGVSTDTQYF. The full variable domain, with the rest looked up from reference TRBV5-1 and TRBJ2-3, is KAGVTQTPRYLIKTRGQQVTLSCSPISGHRSVSWYQQTPGQGLQFLFEYFSETQRNKGNFPGRFSGRQFSNSRSEMNVSTLELGDSALYLCASMLGVSTDTQYFGPGTRLTVL.

The chain couples TRBV7-9 to TRBJ2-7; 10 bases agree with TRBD1. This CDR3 spans 16 amino acids. The germline V gene encodes CDR1 SEHNR and CDR2 FQNEAQ (reference sequence). The V segment lost 6 bases and the J segment 5 bases; nucleotides outside the gene matches: 13. The CDR3 spells CASSYIGTGEDHEQYF. The CDR3 DNA reads TGTGCCAGCAGTTACATTGGGACAGGGGAAGACCACGAGCAGTACTTC.

A word on this clone: The sample contains more than one DNA sequence encoding this CDR3. The chain combines TRBV20-1 with TRBJ1-3; D uncertain. Germline CDR1 DFQATT, CDR2 SNEGSKA (reference sequence). Trimming took off 3 bases at V and 4 bases at J, with 4 bases between the two ends. The CDR3 is 11 residues long. The CDR3 region has the DNA TGCAGTGCTAGCCCCGGAAACACCATATATTTT. It codes for CSASPGNTIYF.

The rearrangement joins TRBV19 to TRBJ1-1, with D uncertain. The CDR3 spans 12 residues. Trimming pared 7 bases from V and 9 bases from J, leaving 15 bases between. CDR1 and CDR2 (germline): LNHDA, SQIVND (reference sequence). In DNA form, the CDR3 reads TGTGCCAGTAATACTGGGCGGGAACAAGCTTTCTTT. It codes for CASNTGREQAFF. Combining the CDR3 with reference TRBV19 and TRBJ1-1 gives the whole variable domain DGGITQSPKYLFRKEGQNVTLSCEQNLNHDAMYWYRQDPGQGLRLIYYSQIVNDFQKGDIAEGYSVSREKKESFPLTVTSAQKNPTAFYLCASNTGREQAFFGQGTRLTVV.

This chain uses TRBV9 with TRBJ2-5; TRBD2 aligns across 7 bases. The CDR3 totals 16 residues. J lost 4 bases, V lost 0 bases, and 9 bases had no gene match. Germline V gene lookup returns CDR1 SGDLS and CDR2 YYNGEE. The CDR3: CASSVGAGRLGETQYF. The DNA for the CDR3 is TGTGCCAGCAGCGTAGGGGCCGGGAGGTTAGGAGAGACCCAGTACTTC.